The 8 T cell receptor beta chains given below trace back to one sample, sequenced in a study of blood T cells in healthy people across ages. Combining a sample-barcoded 5' primer with a J-beta primer mix, a second PCR ran for about 7 to 12 cycles. MiXCR, run by TCRdb on the 5' RACE reads, gives a single entry per CDR3 protein. The sample has approximately 800,000 distinct CDR3 sequences; about 62% are singletons. Sequences were obtained from blood. These receptor sequences come from a man between 25 and 39 years old in good health.

CDR3 loop: CASRDGGASYEQYF. In DNA form, the CDR3 reads TGTGCCAGCAGAGACGGGGGTGCCTCCTACGAGCAGTACTTC. The J gene is TRBJ2-7, the V gene TRBV25-1; tentatively, D is TRBD2 (6 bases). CDR1 and CDR2 (germline): MGHDK, SYGVNS. CDR3 length equals 14 residues. The V end lost 6 bases, the J end lost 0 bases, and 12 bases lay between the germline ends.

This clonotype was seen more than once but under ten times. This sequence joins TRBV14 and TRBJ2-1, with D perhaps assigned TRBD1 or TRBD2 (6 bases each). Trimming cost V 3 bases and J 8 bases, with 17 bases left between them. Germline V gene data show CDR1 as SGHDN and CDR2 as FVKESK. The CDR3 covers 15 residues. CDR3 nucleotides: TGTGCCAGCAGCCACTACATTTGGGGGGCCCATGAGCAGTTCTTC. This translates into CASSHYIWGAHEQFF.

In this sample, this clonotype turned up once. The chain carries TRBV2 and TRBJ2-7; 7 bases agree with TRBD1. Near its end, the DNA agrees better with TRBJ2-5, so the J call may be wrong. The CDR3 is 14 residues long. Germline V gene data show CDR1 as SNHLY and CDR2 as FYNNEI. The CDR3 region has the DNA TGTGCCAGCAGACTCGACAGGGTGGTAGAGACCCAGTACTTC. Its translation is CASRLDRVVETQYF.

Note on this clonotype: Sequence at one end of the junction differs from germline and may be a read error. J is TRBJ2-7 and V is TRBV5-6; 8 bases match TRBD1. The CDR3 contains 17 residues. CDR1 and CDR2 (germline): SGHDT, YYEEEE. CDR3: CASSNIDVGQVSNEQYF. The CDR3 nucleotides read TGTGCCAGCAGCAATATAGATGTGGGACAGGTCTCCAACGAGCAGTACTTC.

J is TRBJ1-1 and V is TRBV29-1; D gene uncertain. Trimming removed 4 bases from V and 1 base from J, with 10 bases in between. This CDR3 region has 13 residues. CDR1 and CDR2 (germline): SQVTM, ANQGSEA. The chain's CDR3 is CSVGPVANTEAFF. The CDR3 DNA sequence: TGCAGCGTTGGGCCAGTGGCGAACACTGAAGCTTTCTTT.

About this clonotype: Mismatch with germline at one junction end may stem from a read error. The chain carries TRBV7-8 and TRBJ1-2, with D tentatively TRBD1 (5 bases). Germline CDR1 SGHVS, CDR2 FQNEAQ. There are 13 residues in the CDR3. As DNA, the CDR3 is TGTGCCAGCGGCTTACAAGGGGAGTATGGCTACACCTTC. It is translated as CASGLQGEYGYTF.

V and J are TRBV20-1 and TRBJ1-1, with TRBD1 identical over 7 bases. In germline, CDR1 is DFQATT, CDR2 SNEGSKA (reference sequence). This CDR3 spans 14 amino acids. J was trimmed by 5 bases and V by 6 bases; bases with no gene match: 12. The CDR3, as DNA: TGCAGTGCGGAAGGACAGGCAGTGGCGACTGAAGCTTTCTTT. Residues: CSAEGQAVATEAFF.

This chain links TRBV28 with TRBJ2-5; possible D gene TRBD2, 6 bases. Germline loops: CDR1 MDHEN, CDR2 SYDVKM. The CDR3 totals 15 residues. Deletions cut 6 bases from V and 2 bases from J, with 16 bases between. As DNA, the CDR3 is TGTGCCAGCAGCCTTCTGGGGAGGCCGCAAGAGACCCAGTACTTC. Translated: CASSLLGRPQETQYF.